Listed here is a single T cell receptor beta chain. Original processing methods: Estimation of nucleated cell counts relied on the amplification of reference gene primers. Sequencing used immunoSEQ multiplex PCR; TCRdb keeps in-frame clones, though not all of them. V, J and clone size were drawn from that table, and D and trimming were deduced from the DNA. The table has tens of thousands of clones, less than 90% seen once; the top ten hold 3.8%. The V gene's germline CDR1 is MGHRA and CDR2 YSYEKL. J lost 7 bases, V lost 2 bases, and 10 bases had no gene match. This CDR3 comprises 18 residues. This record comes from a study of blood T cell repertoires in COVID-19. Study-level information: The United States, Italy and Spain were the sources of the acute and convalescent COVID-19 samples. The analysed material was cDNA or gDNA that came from T cells, B-cell-depleted T cells, or PBMCs.

This chain links TRBV4-1 with TRBJ2-1; TRBD2 matches at 14 bases. The sequence was collected from a man between 60 and 70 years old with acute or convalescent COVID-19. Sequenced: peripheral blood. The CDR3 DNA follows: TGCGCCAGCAGCCAACCGGGACTAGCGGGAGTTAGAGGGAATGAGCAGTTCTTC. It is translated as CASSQPGLAGVRGNEQFF.